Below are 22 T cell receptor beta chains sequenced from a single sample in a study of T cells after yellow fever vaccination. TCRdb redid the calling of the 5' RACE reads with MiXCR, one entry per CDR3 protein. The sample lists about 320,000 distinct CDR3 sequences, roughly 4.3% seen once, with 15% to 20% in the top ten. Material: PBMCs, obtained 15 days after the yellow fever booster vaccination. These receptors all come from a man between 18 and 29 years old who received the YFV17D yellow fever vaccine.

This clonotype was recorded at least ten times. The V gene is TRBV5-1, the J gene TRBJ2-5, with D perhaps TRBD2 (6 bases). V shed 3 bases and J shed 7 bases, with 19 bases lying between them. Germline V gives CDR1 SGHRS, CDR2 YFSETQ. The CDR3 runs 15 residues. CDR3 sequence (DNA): TGCGCCAGCAGCTCCGATGGACGCGGGGATGGGACCCAGTACTTC. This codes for CASSSDGRGDGTQYF.

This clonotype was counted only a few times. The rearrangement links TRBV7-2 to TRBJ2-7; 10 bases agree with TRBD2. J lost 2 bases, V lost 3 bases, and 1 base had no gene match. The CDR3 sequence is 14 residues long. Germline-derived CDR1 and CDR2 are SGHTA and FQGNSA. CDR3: CASSFSGGAYEQYV. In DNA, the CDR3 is TGTGCCAGCAGCTTCAGCGGGGGGGCCTACGAGCAGTACGTC.

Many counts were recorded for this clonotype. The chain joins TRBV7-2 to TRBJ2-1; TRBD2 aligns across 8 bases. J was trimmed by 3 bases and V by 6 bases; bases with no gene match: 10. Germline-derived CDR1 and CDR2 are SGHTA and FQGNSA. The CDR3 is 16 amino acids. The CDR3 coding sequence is TGTGCCAGCAGACCCCTCAGCGGGGGCGGCTACAATGAGCAGTTCTTC. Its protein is CASRPLSGGGYNEQFF. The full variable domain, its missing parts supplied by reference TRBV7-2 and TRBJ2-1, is GAGVSQSPSNKVTEKGKDVELRCDPISGHTALYWYRQSLGQGLEFLIYFQGNSAPDKSGLPSDRFSAERTGGSVSTLTIQRTQQEDSAVYLCASRPLSGGGYNEQFFGPGTRLTVL.

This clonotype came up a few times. This chain's CDR3 is CASSPLGAGANVLTF. In nucleotides, the CDR3 is TGTGCCAGCAGCCCGCTGGGGGCTGGGGCCAACGTCCTGACTTTC. V gene TRBV14 combines with J gene TRBJ2-6; D possibly matches TRBD1 or TRBD2 (5 bases each). Germline values: CDR1 SGHDN, CDR2 FVKESK. With 4 bases removed from V and 2 bases from J, the gap between germline ends came to 9 bases. The CDR3 length is 15 residues.

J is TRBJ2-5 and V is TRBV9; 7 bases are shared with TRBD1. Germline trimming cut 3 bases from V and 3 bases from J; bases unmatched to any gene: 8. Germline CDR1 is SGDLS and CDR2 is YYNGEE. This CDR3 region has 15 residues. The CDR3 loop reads CASSDSQGNEETQYF. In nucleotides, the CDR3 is TGTGCCAGCAGCGATTCACAGGGGAACGAAGAGACCCAGTACTTC.

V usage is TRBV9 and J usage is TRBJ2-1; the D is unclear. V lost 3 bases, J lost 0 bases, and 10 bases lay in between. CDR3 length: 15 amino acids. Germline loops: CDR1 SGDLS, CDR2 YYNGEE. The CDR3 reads CASSATQSSYNEQFF. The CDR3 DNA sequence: TGTGCCAGCAGCGCCACACAGAGCTCCTACAATGAGCAGTTCTTC. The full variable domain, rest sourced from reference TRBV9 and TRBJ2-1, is DSGVTQTPKHLITATGQRVTLRCSPRSGDLSVYWYQQSLDQGLQFLIQYYNGEERAKGNILERFSAQQFPDLHSELNLSSLELGDSALYFCASSATQSSYNEQFFGPGTRLTVL.

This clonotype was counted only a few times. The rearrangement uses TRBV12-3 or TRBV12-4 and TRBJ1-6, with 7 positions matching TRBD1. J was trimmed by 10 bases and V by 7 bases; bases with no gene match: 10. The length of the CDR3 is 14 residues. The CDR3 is CASIRGGSASPLHF. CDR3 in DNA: TGTGCCAGCATCAGAGGGGGCTCGGCATCACCCCTCCACTTT.

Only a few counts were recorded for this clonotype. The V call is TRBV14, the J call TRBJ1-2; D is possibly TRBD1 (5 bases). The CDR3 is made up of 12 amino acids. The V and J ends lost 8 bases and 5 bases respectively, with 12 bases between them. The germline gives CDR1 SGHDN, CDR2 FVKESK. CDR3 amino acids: CASDGQGYGYTF. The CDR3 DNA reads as TGTGCCAGCGACGGGCAGGGTTATGGCTACACCTTC.

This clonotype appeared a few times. CDR3 DNA sequence: TGCAGTGCTAGAGATTTTATAGGGAGCGGGACGGGGACCCAGTACTTC. Its protein is CSARDFIGSGTGTQYF. The J gene is TRBJ2-5, the V gene TRBV20-1; 7 bases are shared with TRBD2. The CDR3 loop spans 16 amino acids. CDR1 and CDR2 (germline): DFQATT, SNEGSKA (reference sequence). The V segment lost 0 bases and the J segment 7 bases; nucleotides outside the gene matches: 14.

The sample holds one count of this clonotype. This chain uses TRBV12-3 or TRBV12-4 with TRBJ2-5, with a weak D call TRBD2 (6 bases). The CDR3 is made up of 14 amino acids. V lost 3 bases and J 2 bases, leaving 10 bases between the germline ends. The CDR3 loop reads CASSFRLAQETQYF. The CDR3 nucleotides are TGTGCCAGCAGTTTTCGTCTAGCGCAAGAGACCCAGTACTTC.

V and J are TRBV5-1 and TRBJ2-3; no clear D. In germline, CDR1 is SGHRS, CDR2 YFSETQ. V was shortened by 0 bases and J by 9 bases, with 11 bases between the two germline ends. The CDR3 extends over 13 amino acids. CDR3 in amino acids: CASSLVAGQTQYF. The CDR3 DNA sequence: TGCGCCAGCAGCTTGGTTGCAGGCCAAACGCAGTATTTT.

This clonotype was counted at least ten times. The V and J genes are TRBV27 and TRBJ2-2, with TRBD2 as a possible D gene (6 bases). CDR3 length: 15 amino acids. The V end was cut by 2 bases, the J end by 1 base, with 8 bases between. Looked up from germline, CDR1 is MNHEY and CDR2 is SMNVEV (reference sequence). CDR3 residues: CASSLDGGNTGELFF. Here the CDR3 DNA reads TGTGCCAGCAGTTTAGACGGGGGGAACACCGGGGAGCTGTTTTTT.

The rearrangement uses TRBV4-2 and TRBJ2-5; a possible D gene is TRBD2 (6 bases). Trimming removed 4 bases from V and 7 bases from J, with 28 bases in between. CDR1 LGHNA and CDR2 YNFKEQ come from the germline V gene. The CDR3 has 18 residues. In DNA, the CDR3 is TGTGCCAGCAGCCCGACCGGGACCGGGACTGTAAGATCGGGGACCCAGTACTTC. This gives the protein CASSPTGTGTVRSGTQYF.

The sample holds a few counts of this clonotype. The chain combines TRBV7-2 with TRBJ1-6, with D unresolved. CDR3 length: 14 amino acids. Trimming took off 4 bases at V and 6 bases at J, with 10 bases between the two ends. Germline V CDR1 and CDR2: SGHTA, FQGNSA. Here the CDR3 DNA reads TGTGCCAGCAGCTCCGGACTAAGTAATTCACCCCTCCACTTT. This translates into CASSSGLSNSPLHF. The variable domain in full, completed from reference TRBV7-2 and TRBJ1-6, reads GAGVSQSPSNKVTEKGKDVELRCDPISGHTALYWYRQSLGQGLEFLIYFQGNSAPDKSGLPSDRFSAERTGGSVSTLTIQRTQQEDSAVYLCASSSGLSNSPLHFGNGTRLTVT.

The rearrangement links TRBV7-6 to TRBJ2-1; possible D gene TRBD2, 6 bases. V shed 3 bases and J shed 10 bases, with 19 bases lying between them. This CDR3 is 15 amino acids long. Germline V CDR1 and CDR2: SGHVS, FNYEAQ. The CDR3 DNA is TGTGCCAGCAGCTTGAGGTTCCGCGGGGTAGAAGAGCAGTTCTTC. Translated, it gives CASSLRFRGVEEQFF.

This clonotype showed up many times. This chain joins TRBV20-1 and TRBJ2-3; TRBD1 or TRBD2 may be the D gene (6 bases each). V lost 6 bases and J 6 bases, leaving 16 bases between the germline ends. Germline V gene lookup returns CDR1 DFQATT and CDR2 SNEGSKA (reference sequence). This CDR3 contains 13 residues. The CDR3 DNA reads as TGCAGTGCCCGAAACGGGGGCGGGGATACGCAGTATTTT. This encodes CSARNGGGDTQYF.

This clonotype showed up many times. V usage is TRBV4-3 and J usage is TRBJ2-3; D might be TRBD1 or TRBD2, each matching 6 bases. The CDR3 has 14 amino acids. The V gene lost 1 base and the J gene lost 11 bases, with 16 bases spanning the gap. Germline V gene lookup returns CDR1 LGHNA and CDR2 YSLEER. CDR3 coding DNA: TGCGCCAGCAGCCAAGGAGACGGAGGGGGGTTGCAGTATTTT. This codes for CASSQGDGGGLQYF.

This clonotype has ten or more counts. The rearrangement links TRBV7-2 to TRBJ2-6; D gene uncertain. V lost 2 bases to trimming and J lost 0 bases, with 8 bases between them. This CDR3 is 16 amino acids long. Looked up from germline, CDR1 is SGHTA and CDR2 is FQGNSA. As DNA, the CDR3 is TGTGCCAGCAGCTTACAATACAGCTCTGGGGCCAACGTCCTGACTTTC. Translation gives CASSLQYSSGANVLTF.

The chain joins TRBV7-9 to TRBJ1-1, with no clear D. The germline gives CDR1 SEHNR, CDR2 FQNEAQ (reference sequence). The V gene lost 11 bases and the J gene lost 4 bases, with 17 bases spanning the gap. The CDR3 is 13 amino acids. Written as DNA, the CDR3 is TGTGCCGGTACGTCGTCGGCGGGCACTGAAGCTTTCTTT. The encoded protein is CAGTSSAGTEAFF.

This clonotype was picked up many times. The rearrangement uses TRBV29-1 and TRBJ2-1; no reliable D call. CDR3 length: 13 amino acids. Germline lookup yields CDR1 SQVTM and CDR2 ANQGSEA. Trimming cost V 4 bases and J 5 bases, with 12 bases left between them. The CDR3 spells CSVAPRFNNEQFF. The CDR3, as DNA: TGCAGCGTTGCTCCGCGATTCAACAATGAGCAGTTCTTC.

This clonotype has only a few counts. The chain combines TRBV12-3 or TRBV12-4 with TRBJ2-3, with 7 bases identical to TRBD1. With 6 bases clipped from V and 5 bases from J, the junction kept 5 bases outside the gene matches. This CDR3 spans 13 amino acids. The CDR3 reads CASRSTGVDTQYF. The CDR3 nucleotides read TGTGCCAGCAGGAGCACAGGGGTAGATACGCAGTATTTT.

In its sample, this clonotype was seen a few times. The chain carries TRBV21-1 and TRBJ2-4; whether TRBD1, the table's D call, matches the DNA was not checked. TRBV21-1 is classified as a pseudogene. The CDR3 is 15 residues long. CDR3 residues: CASSNYRGRENIQYF. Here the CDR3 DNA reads TGTGCCAGCAGCAATTACAGGGGGCGCGAAAACATTCAGTACTTC.